The next 9 T cell receptor beta chains were all read from a single sample in a study of cytomegalovirus exposure and HLA in healthy donors. PCR amplification relied on 60 Vbeta primers (plus 13 Jbeta primers). The method was immunoSEQ multiplex PCR; TCRdb's version includes in-frame clones alone and lacks a portion of them. The sample includes 73,000 or so clones, 73% of them seen just once. The specimen sequenced was PBMCs. These receptors all come from a middle-aged woman in good health and CMV-seropositive.

The rearrangement joins TRBV28 to TRBJ2-7, with a possible D match to TRBD2 (5 bases). Per germline, CDR1 MDHEN and CDR2 SYDVKM. V was clipped by 7 bases and J by 5 bases, with 15 bases between them. This CDR3 is 13 amino acids long. CDR3 loop: CASIPRPGDEQYF. CDR3 DNA: TGTGCCAGCATCCCCCGGCCCGGGGACGAGCAGTACTTC.

V and J are TRBV6-1 and TRBJ2-5; TRBD1 matches 9 bases. Germline CDR1 MNHNS, CDR2 SASEGT. V shed 5 bases, J shed 5 bases, and the junction held 3 bases outside the gene matches. The CDR3 contains 13 residues. The CDR3 loop reads CASSRDRDETQYF. The CDR3 coding sequence is TGTGCCAGCAGTAGGGACAGGGATGAGACCCAGTACTTC.

J is TRBJ2-2 and V is TRBV7-2; D possibly corresponds to TRBD2 (6 bases). V was pared by 6 bases and J by 1 base, with 9 bases between. In germline, CDR1 is SGHTA, CDR2 FQGNSA. The CDR3 is 14 amino acids. CDR3 protein: CASRGGLNTGELFF. In DNA form, the CDR3 reads TGTGCCAGCAGGGGGGGACTGAACACCGGGGAGCTGTTTTTT.

Concerning this clone: At one of its ends the junction is not consistent with the germline gene, which may arise from a read error. The chain couples TRBV6-4 to TRBJ2-5; TRBD2 agrees at 7 bases. Germline V gene data show CDR1 as MRHNA and CDR2 as SNTAGT. CDR3 length: 16 residues. CDR3 nucleotide sequence: TGTGCCAGCAGTTACTCTCCGGACTCCGGGGGGAAGACCCAGTACTTC. It encodes CASSYSPDSGGKTQYF.

The chain is built from TRBV5-4 and TRBJ2-1; 9 bases match TRBD2. Germline CDR1 SGHNT, CDR2 YYREEE (reference sequence). CDR3 size: 13 residues. V dropped 4 bases and J dropped 10; count of bases not matched to a gene: 6. Written as DNA, the CDR3 is TGTGCCAGCAGCCATAGCGGGAGCGTAGAGCAGTTCTTC. It encodes CASSHSGSVEQFF.

J is TRBJ2-3 and V is TRBV29-1; TRBD1 matches 10 bases. Germline values: CDR1 SQVTM, CDR2 ANQGSEA. This CDR3 region has 14 residues. V lost 7 bases and J lost 4; bases outside the gene matches: 8. Here the CDR3 reads CSARGTGDADTQYF. CDR3 nucleotides: TGCAGCGCTCGAGGGACAGGGGATGCAGATACGCAGTATTTT.

This rearrangement joins TRBV5-1 to TRBJ2-2, with 9 bases aligning to TRBD1. Trimming took 6 bases from V and 5 from J; bases not matched to a gene: 5. From germline, CDR1 is SGHRS and CDR2 YFSETQ. The CDR3 covers 14 residues. CDR3 nucleotide sequence: TGCGCCAGCATAGGACAGGGGCAAACCGGGGAGCTGTTTTTT. Translated: CASIGQGQTGELFF.

The chain recombines TRBV7-9 with TRBJ2-3, with D tentatively TRBD1 (7 bases). The length of the CDR3 is 17 residues. Trimming left V 4 bases short and J 0 bases short, with 17 bases between. From germline, CDR1 is SEHNR and CDR2 FQNEAQ (reference sequence). Here the CDR3 reads CASSSPLSGGSTDTQYF. In DNA, the CDR3 is TGTGCCAGCAGCTCCCCCCTTTCAGGGGGGAGCACAGATACGCAGTATTTT.

This chain links TRBV27 with TRBJ1-2; D possibly corresponds to TRBD1 (5 bases). The V gene's germline CDR1 is MNHEY and CDR2 SMNVEV (reference sequence). CDR3 size: 13 residues. Trimming took 2 bases from V and 1 from J, leaving 5 bases between them. The CDR3 here is CASSLRGNYGYTF. Here the CDR3 DNA reads TGTGCCAGCAGTTTAAGGGGTAACTATGGCTACACCTTC.